This TCR beta chain appears in the sequencing data of a study of metastatic and nonmetastatic thyroid tumors. Overall study: The study looked at repertoires side by side in blood and in tumor or nodule tissue from malignant and benign thyroid patients.

Original handling: Built for papillary thyroid cancer, a distant-metastasis classifier drew on CDR3 differences across clinicopathological groups. TCRdb reassembled clones from the PCR reads with MiXCR. V and J calls and clone size were set by TCRdb, not the authors. This table has about 39,000 clones, 16% appearing once. None of the patients had undergone any treatment ahead of thyroid surgery. V was shortened by 1 base and J by 6 bases, with 10 bases between the two germline ends. The CDR3 loop spans 13 amino acids. Germline values: CDR1 LGHDT, CDR2 YNNKEL (reference sequence). Findings and limits, study-wide: Patients with malignant thyroid tumors reportedly had significantly higher TCR beta diversity than those with benign nodules, in blood and tumor.

The table lists this clone with many counts. Its antigen is undetermined. This TCR was sampled from a female donor with papillary thyroid cancer or a benign thyroid nodule (not recorded which). Some clones in this sample may be carry-over from other donors' samples. Sample: blood. V usage is TRBV3-1 and J usage is TRBJ2-7; TRBD1 or TRBD2 may be the D gene (6 bases each). The CDR3: CASSQGGGFEQYF. The CDR3 nucleotides read TGTGCCAGCAGCCAAGGAGGGGGGTTCGAGCAGTACTTC.